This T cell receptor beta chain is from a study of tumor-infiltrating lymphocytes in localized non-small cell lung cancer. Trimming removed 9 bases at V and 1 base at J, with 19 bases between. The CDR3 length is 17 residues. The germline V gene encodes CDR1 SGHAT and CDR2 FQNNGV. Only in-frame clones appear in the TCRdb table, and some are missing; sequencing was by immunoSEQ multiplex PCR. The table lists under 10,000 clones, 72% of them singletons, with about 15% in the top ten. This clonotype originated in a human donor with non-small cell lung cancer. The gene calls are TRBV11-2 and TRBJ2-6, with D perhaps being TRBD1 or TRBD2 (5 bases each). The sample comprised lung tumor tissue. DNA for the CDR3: TGTGCCAGTGGCCCTCCCATGAGGGGATCTGGGGCCAACGTCCTGACTTTC. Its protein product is CASGPPMRGSGANVLTF.